The 25 T cell receptor beta chains listed next were all sequenced from one sample in a study of cytomegalovirus exposure and HLA in healthy donors. PCR employed 60 Vbeta and 13 Jbeta primers. Here immunoSEQ multiplex PCR was the method, and the copy in TCRdb shows in-frame clones only, minus some. The sample records 95,000 to 150,000 clones, 75% to 90% being singletons. The sample consisted of PBMCs. The source is a man between 35 and 55 years old in good health and CMV-seronegative.

This chain joins TRBV30 and TRBJ1-2, with TRBD1 identical over 10 bases. J lost 7 bases, V lost 1 base, and 0 bases had no gene match. Per the germline V gene, CDR1 is GTSNPN and CDR2 is SVGIG (reference sequence). The CDR3 length is 12 residues. CDR3 sequence: CAWSGTGGGYTF. CDR3 nucleotides: TGTGCCTGGAGTGGGACAGGGGGTGGCTACACCTTC.

This clone was seen only a few times. The chain uses TRBV27 and TRBJ1-6; the D is unclear. The V gene's germline CDR1 is MNHEY and CDR2 SMNVEV (reference sequence). The V gene lost 3 bases and the J gene lost 4 bases, with 10 bases spanning the gap. This CDR3 is 15 amino acids long. The CDR3 region is CASSFGATYNSPLHF. Written as DNA, the CDR3 is TGTGCCAGCAGTTTCGGTGCTACGTATAATTCACCCCTCCACTTT.

V and J are TRBV30 and TRBJ2-5; a possible D gene is TRBD1 (5 bases). This CDR3 contains 16 residues. Germline V gene sequence: CDR1 GTSNPN, CDR2 SVGIG (reference sequence). V was pared by 1 base and J by 7 bases, with 22 bases between. CDR3 DNA: TGTGCCTGGAGTGCATATCTGCCCCTATCCCAGGGGACCCAGTACTTC. Protein sequence: CAWSAYLPLSQGTQYF.

The chain combines TRBV28 with TRBJ2-2, with 7 bases that match TRBD2. Germline CDR1 and CDR2: MDHEN and SYDVKM. After removal of 5 bases from V and 3 bases from J, the junction contained 15 bases not matched to a gene. CDR3 length: 18 amino acids. The CDR3 DNA reads as TGTGCCAGCAGTGATGGGGTTATCTTCGGGAGGTACACCGGGGAGCTGTTTTTT. It is translated as CASSDGVIFGRYTGELFF.

J is TRBJ1-6 and V is TRBV5-6; TRBD1 matches at 7 bases. The CDR3 covers 15 residues. Germline values: CDR1 SGHDT, CDR2 YYEEEE. V was clipped by 4 bases and J by 7 bases; unmatched bases: 8. The CDR3 DNA reads as TGTGCCAGCAGCCCGGGGGACAGTCCAAATTCACCCCTCCACTTT. As protein: CASSPGDSPNSPLHF.

The chain joins TRBV2 to TRBJ2-5, with 10 bases fitting TRBD2. The trim removed 3 bases at V and 2 bases at J, leaving 6 bases unmatched. The CDR3 spans 16 residues. Germline values: CDR1 SNHLY, CDR2 FYNNEI. CDR3 nucleotide sequence: TGTGCCAGCAGTGATAGGGCTAGCGGGGGACAAGAGACCCAGTACTTC. Protein sequence: CASSDRASGGQETQYF.

This chain joins TRBV5-1 and TRBJ1-1, with 9 bases matching TRBD1. This CDR3 has 15 amino acids. Germline trimming cut 2 bases from V and 4 bases from J; bases unmatched to any gene: 6. The V gene's germline CDR1 is SGHRS and CDR2 YFSETQ. DNA of the CDR3: TGCGCCAGCAGCTTTCTGGACAGGGGTACCACTGAAGCTTTCTTT. This encodes CASSFLDRGTTEAFF.

This clone was counted once. This chain uses TRBV5-5 with TRBJ2-5; D may be TRBD1 (6 bases). Germline V gene sequence: CDR1 SGHKS, CDR2 YYEKEE (reference sequence). Between the trimmed V and J ends, which lost 5 bases and 4 bases, there was a span of 18 bases. CDR3 size: 15 residues. This chain's CDR3 is CASRFEQGWGETQYF. The CDR3 DNA sequence: TGTGCCAGCAGATTTGAACAGGGTTGGGGAGAGACCCAGTACTTC.

The DNA for the CDR3 is TGTGCCAGCAGCTTAAACCCCGGGGGGAATGAGCAGTTCTTC. Residues: CASSLNPGGNEQFF. The V call is TRBV7-9, the J call TRBJ2-1; 7 bases agree with TRBD2. CDR1 SEHNR and CDR2 FQNEAQ come from the germline V gene (reference sequence). This CDR3 region has 14 residues. Trimming cost V 2 bases and J 7 bases; bases outside gene matches: 5.

J is TRBJ2-4 and V is TRBV19; the D gene is possibly TRBD2 (5 bases). V was clipped by 3 bases and J by 1 base, with 7 bases between them. This CDR3 is 14 amino acids long. Germline CDR1 LNHDA, CDR2 SQIVND (reference sequence). The CDR3 is CASSIRGAKNIQYF. The CDR3 region has the DNA TGTGCCAGTAGTATCCGCGGGGCCAAAAACATTCAGTACTTC.

The chain uses TRBV10-2 and TRBJ2-2, with 12 bases aligning to TRBD2. Germline V lookup: CDR1 WSHSY, CDR2 SAAADI. With V trimmed by 6 bases and J by 7 bases, 6 bases remained unmatched. The CDR3 runs 15 residues. CDR3 DNA sequence: TGCGCCAGCAGGCTAGCGGGAGGGCCTCTCGGGGAGCTGTTTTTT. Translating it yields CASRLAGGPLGELFF.

This clone has only a few counts. The V gene is TRBV5-1, the J gene TRBJ2-5, with TRBD1 matching 8 bases. Germline loops: CDR1 SGHRS, CDR2 YFSETQ. CDR3 length: 14 residues. V dropped 4 bases and J dropped 4; count of bases not matched to a gene: 6. CDR3 DNA: TGCGCCAGCAGCGTGACAGGGGCTGGAGAGACCCAGTACTTC. It codes for CASSVTGAGETQYF.

The chain joins TRBV27 to TRBJ2-3; 12 bases are shared with TRBD2. Germline V lookup: CDR1 MNHEY, CDR2 SMNVEV (reference sequence). CDR3 size: 16 residues. The V gene end was trimmed by 4 bases and the J gene end by 2 bases; junction bases not matched to a gene: 4. The CDR3 is CASSSLAGGFTDTQYF. The CDR3 DNA reads TGTGCCAGCAGTTCACTAGCGGGGGGCTTCACAGATACGCAGTATTTT.

V usage is TRBV5-1 and J usage is TRBJ2-3, with TRBD1 matching over 7 bases. CDR3 length: 16 residues. The J segment lost 0 bases and the V segment lost 4 bases, leaving 8 bases of the junction unmatched. Per germline, CDR1 SGHRS and CDR2 YFSETQ. CDR3 bases: TGCGCCAGCAGCACCAACGCAGGGGGTAGCACAGATACGCAGTATTTT. Amino acid sequence: CASSTNAGGSTDTQYF.

The gene calls are TRBV5-1 and TRBJ2-1; possible D gene TRBD1, 5 bases. Trimming stripped 0 bases from V and 3 bases from J, with 10 bases between. CDR1 SGHRS and CDR2 YFSETQ come from the germline V gene. The CDR3 runs 15 residues. The CDR3 spells CASSLGQIYYNEQFF. In nucleotides, the CDR3 is TGCGCCAGCAGCTTGGGACAGATTTACTACAATGAGCAGTTCTTC.

The V and J genes are TRBV6-1 and TRBJ1-6, with 7 bases identical to TRBD1. Germline trimming cut 3 bases from V and 5 bases from J; bases unmatched to any gene: 1. Per the germline V gene, CDR1 is MNHNS and CDR2 is SASEGT. The CDR3 extends over 14 amino acids. The CDR3 bases are TGTGCCAGCAGTGACGGACAGGATAATTCACCCCTCCACTTT. It yields the protein CASSDGQDNSPLHF.

The chain uses TRBV5-1 and TRBJ2-1; D is unclear. Germline CDR1 SGHRS, CDR2 YFSETQ. V was pared by 0 bases and J by 1 base, with 8 bases between. The CDR3 is made up of 15 amino acids. CDR3 in DNA: TGCGCCAGCAGCTTGGAGCGTTTGTCCTACAATGAGCAGTTCTTC. Translated, it gives CASSLERLSYNEQFF.

The chain joins TRBV18 to TRBJ2-6; 9 nucleotides match TRBD1. Germline CDR1 is KGHSH and CDR2 is LQKENI. This CDR3 has 15 amino acids. V gave up 8 bases and J gave up 0 bases; unmatched junction bases: 2. The CDR3 DNA reads as TGTGCCAGCGGACAGGGGAACTCTGGGGCCAACGTCCTGACTTTC. It specifies CASGQGNSGANVLTF.

This clone was counted a single time. The chain recombines TRBV4-3 with TRBJ2-1; 10 nucleotides match TRBD2. The trim removed 8 bases at V and 9 bases at J, leaving 10 bases unmatched. Per germline, CDR1 LGHNA and CDR2 YSLEER. The CDR3 length is 14 residues. The CDR3: CASSSSGSVGEQFF. CDR3 nucleotide sequence: TGCGCCAGCTCTTCTAGCGGGAGCGTTGGTGAGCAGTTCTTC.

This clone showed up just once. This rearrangement joins TRBV28 to TRBJ1-4, with TRBD1 as a possible D gene (6 bases). Germline V gene sequence: CDR1 MDHEN, CDR2 SYDVKM. Trimming left V 3 bases short and J 1 base short, with 9 bases between. This CDR3 comprises 15 residues. The CDR3 sequence is CASSLPRGTNEKLFF. CDR3 coding DNA: TGTGCCAGCAGTTTGCCCAGGGGAACTAATGAAAAACTGTTTTTT.

The chain uses TRBV18 and TRBJ1-1; TRBD1 matches at 10 bases. The ends lost 0 bases at V and 5 bases at J; junction bases unmatched: 3. The CDR3 spans 15 residues. Germline V lookup: CDR1 KGHSH, CDR2 LQKENI. Here the CDR3 DNA reads TGTGCCAGCTCACCACCGGGACAGGGGTGGACTGAAGCTTTCTTT. Translating it yields CASSPPGQGWTEAFF.

The V call is TRBV6-5, the J call TRBJ1-5, with unresolved D. V shed 5 bases and J shed 0 bases, with 8 bases lying between them. The CDR3 is 14 amino acids. Per germline, CDR1 MNHEY and CDR2 SVGAGI. The CDR3: CASSREGSNQPQHF. In DNA, the CDR3 is TGTGCCAGCAGTCGAGAGGGTAGCAATCAGCCCCAGCATTTT.

This clone was observed a handful of times. This sequence joins TRBV2 and TRBJ1-6, with D possibly matching TRBD1 (6 bases). V lost 6 bases, J lost 8 bases, and 11 bases lay in between. Germline V lookup: CDR1 SNHLY, CDR2 FYNNEI. The CDR3 has 13 residues. CDR3 amino acids: CASRDSVDSPLHF. CDR3 nucleotide sequence: TGTGCCAGCAGGGACAGCGTAGATTCACCCCTCCACTTT. Variable domain in full (rest from reference TRBV2 and TRBJ1-6): EPEVTQTPSHQVTQMGQEVILRCVPISNHLYFYWYRQILGQKVEFLVSFYNNEISEKSEIFDDQFSVERPDGSNFTLKIRSTKLEDSAMYFCASRDSVDSPLHFGNGTRLTVT.

This clone was seen only a few times. A far more abundant clone sits one base away, making this likely a read error. The chain couples TRBV5-6 to TRBJ1-1, with D tentatively TRBD1 (6 bases). CDR1 SGHDT and CDR2 YYEEEE come from the germline V gene. Trimming removed 1 base at V and 0 bases at J, with 16 bases between. The CDR3 totals 17 residues. CDR3 sequence reads: CASSLKDSLYMNTEAFF. CDR3 coding DNA: TGTGCCAGCAGCTTGAAGGACAGTCTCTACATGAACACTGAAGCTTTCTTT.

The chain links TRBV12-5 to TRBJ1-2; D might be TRBD1 (6 bases). Germline CDR1 is LGHNT and CDR2 is FRNRAP. Trimming stripped 6 bases from V and 13 bases from J, with 18 bases between. This CDR3 has 12 amino acids. For the CDR3, the DNA is TGTGCTAGTGGAGATTACAGGGATAGTCTCACCTTC. Encoded protein: CASGDYRDSLTF.